This note documents a single T cell receptor beta chain sequence. This record belongs to a study of blood T cell repertoires in COVID-19. Study in general: COVID-19 samples collected from the United States, Italy and Spain covered acute and convalescent phases. PBMCs, B-cell-depleted T cells, or T cells provided the cDNA or gDNA that made up the material.

There are 16 residues in the CDR3. The V and J ends lost 5 bases and 9 bases, in that order; junction bases with no gene match: 11. Per germline, CDR1 MNHEY and CDR2 SMNVEV (reference sequence). Under the authors' procedure: Cell counts per sample came from amplifying reference gene primers. Generated by immunoSEQ multiplex PCR, the TCRdb table keeps only in-frame clones and is missing some. V, J and clone size reflect that table, while D and trimming were determined from the DNA. Of 180,000 or so clones listed, approximately 82% are singletons. The TCR was taken from a human donor with acute or convalescent COVID-19. The donor label of this sample is uncertain. Specimen: peripheral blood. J is TRBJ2-1 and V is TRBV27; 12 bases are shared with TRBD2. CDR3 sequence reads: CASSIQGGLAGSEQFF. CDR3 DNA: TGTGCCAGCAGTATACAGGGGGGACTAGCGGGTAGTGAGCAGTTCTTC.